The 22 T cell receptor beta chains presented below share a single source sample, sequenced in a study of T-cell reconstitution after alpha-beta-depleted transplantation in children. Unique molecular identifiers were incorporated into the prepared TCRbeta library. MiXCR, applied by TCRdb to the PCR reads, yields one record per CDR3 protein. Of around 490,000 distinct CDR3 sequences in the sample, approximately 10% were seen once. The sample was PBMCs, mostly from graft donor cells, taken 180 days after TCRalphabeta/CD19-depleted stem cell transplant. Receptors were obtained from a female patient aged 2-9 years who had a stem cell transplant for aplastic anemia, so the T cells may come from the graft donor.

This clonotype was observed a single time. CDR3 region: CASSQDPLAGGIGGTQYF. Here the CDR3 DNA reads TGTGCCAGCAGCCAAGACCCCCTAGCGGGAGGTATTGGTGGGACCCAGTACTTC. The V gene is TRBV4-2, the J gene TRBJ2-5, with 11 bases matching TRBD2. Germline CDR1 LGHNA, CDR2 YNFKEQ. The CDR3 runs 18 residues. Germline trimming cut 0 bases from V and 7 bases from J; bases unmatched to any gene: 13.

This chain uses TRBV12-3 or TRBV12-4 with TRBJ2-1; TRBD2 is a possible D gene (5 bases). V was clipped by 0 bases and J by 0 bases, with 12 bases between them. This CDR3 comprises 17 residues. CDR3 amino acids: CASSLARGYLSYNEQFF. For the CDR3, the DNA is TGTGCCAGCAGTTTAGCCCGCGGGTACCTCTCCTACAATGAGCAGTTCTTC.

This clonotype was recorded many times. The chain uses TRBV6-2 or TRBV6-3 and TRBJ2-2, with 7 bases matching TRBD1. V gave up 6 bases and J gave up 4 bases; unmatched junction bases: 11. Germline lookup yields CDR1 MNHEY and CDR2 SVGEGT. The CDR3 sequence is 16 residues long. The chain's CDR3 is CASRKDRVGSTGELFF. The CDR3 DNA sequence: TGTGCCAGCAGAAAAGACAGGGTTGGAAGCACCGGGGAGCTGTTTTTT.

This chain links TRBV12-3 or TRBV12-4 with TRBJ2-2; weak D call: TRBD1 (5 bases). The V end lost 4 bases, the J end lost 6 bases, and 15 bases lay between the germline ends. This CDR3 is 15 amino acids long. In nucleotides, the CDR3 is TGTGCCAGCAGTTCTTCCACAGGCCACCCCGGGGAGCTGTTTTTT. Its protein is CASSSSTGHPGELFF.

In this sample, this clonotype turned up many times. The chain combines TRBV6-5 with TRBJ1-2; TRBD1 aligns across 11 bases. The CDR3 loop spans 14 amino acids. The germline CDR1 and CDR2 sequences are MNHEY and SVGAGI. V was clipped by 2 bases and J by 4 bases; unmatched bases: 0. The DNA of the CDR3 is TGTGCCAGCAGTTACGGGACAGGGGGCTATGGCTACACCTTC. This encodes CASSYGTGGYGYTF.

The genes are TRBV7-8 and TRBJ2-1; no clear D. V dropped 4 bases and J dropped 2 bases, with 12 bases sitting between them. Germline CDR1 and CDR2: SGHVS and FQNEAQ. The CDR3 consists of 15 residues. The CDR3 bases are TGTGCCAGCAGCTACTACCTTAAGGCCTACAATGAGCAGTTCTTC. Translated, it gives CASSYYLKAYNEQFF.

This chain connects TRBV7-2 to TRBJ2-5, with D unresolved. V lost 4 bases and J lost 5, with 11 bases in between. The germline V gene has CDR1 SGHTA and CDR2 FQGNSA. The CDR3 spans 13 residues. CDR3 region: CASSWARWETQYF. DNA of the CDR3: TGTGCCAGCAGCTGGGCCAGATGGGAGACCCAGTACTTC.

The V call is TRBV3-1, the J call TRBJ2-2; D perhaps matches TRBD1 (5 bases). Germline V gene data show CDR1 as LGHDT and CDR2 as YNNKEL (reference sequence). With 4 bases removed from V and 1 base from J, the gap between germline ends came to 13 bases. CDR3 length: 16 amino acids. The DNA of the CDR3 is TGTGCCAGCAGCCTGCTCAGGGCGAGGAACACCGGGGAGCTGTTTTTT. This sequence encodes CASSLLRARNTGELFF.

This clonotype has only a few counts. The rearrangement joins TRBV11-2 to TRBJ2-7, with D possibly TRBD2 on 6 matching bases. The CDR3 extends over 14 amino acids. The V end lost 5 bases, the J end lost 6 bases, and 17 bases lay between the germline ends. The germline V gene has CDR1 SGHAT and CDR2 FQNNGV. The CDR3 coding sequence is TGTGCCAGCAGCCTCCGGCAGGAGGGAAGCGAGCAGTACGTC. Its protein is CASSLRQEGSEQYV.

This clonotype was seen many times. The chain is built from TRBV28 and TRBJ2-5; 10 bases agree with TRBD2. Trimming cost V 4 bases and J 4 bases; bases outside gene matches: 9. This CDR3 is 16 amino acids long. Germline V gene sequence: CDR1 MDHEN, CDR2 SYDVKM. The DNA of the CDR3 is TGTGCCAGCAGTTCCCTCGGGACTAGCGAACGAGAGACCCAGTACTTC. Residues: CASSSLGTSERETQYF. Full variable domain (rest looked up from reference TRBV28 and TRBJ2-5): DVKVTQSSRYLVKRTGEKVFLECVQDMDHENMFWYRQDPGLGLRLIYFSYDVKMKEKGDIPEGYSVSREKKERFSLILESASTNQTSMYLCASSSLGTSERETQYFGPGTRLLVL.

V and J are TRBV6-2 or TRBV6-3 and TRBJ2-7, with D unclear. The V end was cut by 5 bases, the J end by 2 bases, with 7 bases between. Germline-derived CDR1 and CDR2 are MNHEY and SVGEGT. The CDR3 has 12 amino acids. This CDR3 reads CASSLPAYEQYV. In DNA, the CDR3 is TGTGCCAGCAGTCTTCCGGCCTACGAGCAGTACGTC.

Concerning this clonotype: The junction differs from germline at one of its ends, possibly a read error. The chain employs TRBV19 and TRBJ2-2; maybe TRBD2 (5 bases). This CDR3 spans 13 amino acids. The germline V gene has CDR1 LNHDA and CDR2 SQIVND (reference sequence). The CDR3 sequence: CASSSGYTGEPFF. The CDR3 nucleotides are TGTGCCAGTAGTAGCGGATACACCGGGGAGCCGTTTTTT.

Only a few counts were recorded for this clonotype. The V gene is TRBV27, the J gene TRBJ2-1, with 10 bases lining up with TRBD2. The CDR3 is 21 residues long. Germline-derived CDR1 and CDR2 are MNHEY and SMNVEV (reference sequence). Trimming cost V 6 bases and J 6 bases; bases outside gene matches: 26. CDR3 bases: TGTGCCAGCAGCCGCCTTCCCAAGACAGGGCTGGGACTAGCGCTACTCAATGAGCAGTTCTTC. Amino acids: CASSRLPKTGLGLALLNEQFF.

The V gene is TRBV15, the J gene TRBJ2-7, with 7 bases identical to TRBD2. This CDR3 contains 14 residues. V was clipped by 2 bases and J by 1 base; unmatched bases: 2. The germline CDR1 and CDR2 sequences are LNHNV and YYDKDF (reference sequence). CDR3 region: CATSRQGLSYEQYF. Here the CDR3 DNA reads TGTGCCACCAGCAGACAGGGACTATCCTACGAGCAGTACTTC.

Only a few counts were recorded for this clonotype. CDR3 nucleotides: TGTGCCAGCAGCTTCAGGCTGGGAATTTACGAGCAGTTCTTC. Encoded protein: CASSFRLGIYEQFF. The chain links TRBV7-9 to TRBJ2-1; D call uncertain. The CDR3 loop spans 14 amino acids. Germline V gene lookup returns CDR1 SEHNR and CDR2 FQNEAQ (reference sequence). The V end was cut by 3 bases, the J end by 10 bases, with 16 bases between.

Only a few counts were recorded for this clonotype. The chain combines TRBV3-1 with TRBJ2-7; 11 nucleotides agree with TRBD1. Germline-derived CDR1 and CDR2 are LGHDT and YNNKEL (reference sequence). The CDR3 totals 15 residues. The ends lost 0 bases at V and 3 bases at J; junction bases unmatched: 1. The CDR3 protein is CASSQDGTGGYEQYF. DNA of the CDR3: TGTGCCAGCAGCCAAGATGGGACAGGGGGCTACGAGCAGTACTTC.

Notes on this clonotype: A much larger clone differs by one base, so this may be a read error. The chain joins TRBV28 to TRBJ2-4, with TRBD2 as a possible D gene (6 bases). Trimming removed 5 bases from V and 8 bases from J, with 19 bases in between. The germline V gene encodes CDR1 MDHEN and CDR2 SYDVKM. CDR3 length: 15 amino acids. The CDR3 DNA reads TGTGCCAGCAGTCTTTATGGGACTGCCGGGCACATTCAGTACTTC. As protein: CASSLYGTAGHIQYF.

J is TRBJ2-3 and V is TRBV29-1; D is unclear. Germline V lookup: CDR1 SQVTM, CDR2 ANQGSEA. Trimming removed 8 bases at V and 6 bases at J, with 15 bases between. This CDR3 has 12 amino acids. CDR3 amino acids: CSLRATLDTQYF. CDR3 in DNA: TGCAGCCTTCGTGCGACACTTGATACGCAGTATTTT.

This clonotype was detected many times. The chain employs TRBV5-1 and TRBJ2-7; a weak D match, TRBD2 (6 bases). This CDR3 is 14 amino acids long. Trimming took 0 bases from V and 7 from J, leaving 14 bases between them. CDR1 and CDR2 from the germline V gene are SGHRS and YFSETQ. The CDR3 nucleotides read TGCGCCAGCAGCTTGGTAGCGGCAGGGAGGGAGCAGTACTTC. Amino acids: CASSLVAAGREQYF.

This clonotype occurred a few times. V is TRBV12-3 or TRBV12-4 and J is TRBJ1-2, with D unresolved. Trimming cost V 6 bases and J 5 bases, with 7 bases left between them. This CDR3 is built from 11 residues. CDR3 sequence reads: CASRSMYGYTF. The CDR3 DNA sequence: TGTGCCAGCAGATCCATGTATGGCTACACCTTC.

This clonotype was seen a handful of times. V and J are TRBV12-3 or TRBV12-4 and TRBJ2-7; D is unclear. V gave up 6 bases and J gave up 2 bases, with 11 bases separating them. The CDR3 totals 13 residues. CDR3 sequence: CASSPQQTYEQYV. CDR3 in DNA: TGTGCCAGCAGCCCCCAACAAACCTACGAGCAGTACGTC.

The gene calls are TRBV25-1 and TRBJ2-6; TRBD1 matches at 7 bases. The CDR3 is 19 amino acids. With 2 bases clipped from V and 0 bases from J, the junction kept 10 bases outside the gene matches. CDR1 MGHDK and CDR2 SYGVNS come from the germline V gene. The CDR3 is CASSEPPGQRSSGANVLTF. The CDR3 nucleotides read TGTGCCAGCAGTGAACCTCCGGGACAGAGGAGCTCTGGGGCCAACGTCCTGACTTTC.